The entry below gives a single T cell receptor beta chain sequence along with its context. Unique molecular identifiers were incorporated during preparation of the TCRbeta library. TCRdb called the PCR reads again in MiXCR, with one record for every CDR3 protein. The data contain 250,000 to 400,000 distinct CDR3 sequences, about a quarter of them singletons. V trimming: 1 base; J trimming: 6 bases; junction bases outside the gene matches: 15. CDR1 and CDR2 (germline): SNHLY, FYNNEI. The CDR3 contains 17 residues. The data were obtained in a study of T-cell reconstitution after alpha-beta-depleted transplantation in children.

The rearrangement links TRBV2 to TRBJ2-7, with 7 bases identical to TRBD1. This material consisted of PBMCs, mostly from graft donor cells, taken 180 days after TCRalphabeta/CD19-depleted stem cell transplant. This clonotype was sampled from a male patient younger than 18 who had a stem cell transplant for acute lymphoblastic leukemia, so the T cells may come from the graft donor. The CDR3 DNA sequence: TGTGCCAGCAGTGAAGAAGGGTGGAACGACAGGGTTTTCGAGCAGTACTTC. Translated, it gives CASSEEGWNDRVFEQYF.